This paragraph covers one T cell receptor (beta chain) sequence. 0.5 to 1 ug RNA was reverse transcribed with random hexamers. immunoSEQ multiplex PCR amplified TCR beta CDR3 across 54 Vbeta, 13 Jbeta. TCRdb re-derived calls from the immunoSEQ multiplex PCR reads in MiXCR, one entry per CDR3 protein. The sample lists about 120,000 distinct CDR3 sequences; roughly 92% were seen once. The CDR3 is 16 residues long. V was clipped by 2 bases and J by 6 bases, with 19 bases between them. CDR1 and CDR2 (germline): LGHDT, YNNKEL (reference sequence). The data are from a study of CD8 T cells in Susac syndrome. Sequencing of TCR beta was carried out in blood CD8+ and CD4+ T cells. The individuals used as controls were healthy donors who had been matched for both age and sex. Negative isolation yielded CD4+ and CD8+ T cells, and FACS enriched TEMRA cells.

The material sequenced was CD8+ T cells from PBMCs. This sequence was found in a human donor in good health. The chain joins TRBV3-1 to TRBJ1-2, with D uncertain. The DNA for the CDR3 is TGTGCCAGCAGCCAAAGTTTCGGACCTCCTTGGGATGGCTACACCTTC. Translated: CASSQSFGPPWDGYTF.